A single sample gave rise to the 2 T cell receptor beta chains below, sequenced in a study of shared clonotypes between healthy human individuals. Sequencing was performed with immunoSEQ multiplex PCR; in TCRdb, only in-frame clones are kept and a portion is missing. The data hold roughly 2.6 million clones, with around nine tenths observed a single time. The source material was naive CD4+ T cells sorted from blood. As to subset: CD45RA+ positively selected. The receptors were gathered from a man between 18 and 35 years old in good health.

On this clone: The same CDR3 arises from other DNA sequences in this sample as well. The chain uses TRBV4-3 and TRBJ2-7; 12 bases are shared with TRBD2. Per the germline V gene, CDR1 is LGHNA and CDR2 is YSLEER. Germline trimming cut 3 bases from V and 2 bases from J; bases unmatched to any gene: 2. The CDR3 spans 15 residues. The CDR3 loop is CASSQGLAGTYEQYF. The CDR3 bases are TGCGCCAGCAGCCAGGGACTAGCGGGCACCTACGAGCAGTACTTC.

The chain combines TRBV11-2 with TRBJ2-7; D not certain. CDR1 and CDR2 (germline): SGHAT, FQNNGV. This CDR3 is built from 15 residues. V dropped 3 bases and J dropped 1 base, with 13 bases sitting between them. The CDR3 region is CASSFQNLPSYEQYF. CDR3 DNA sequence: TGTGCCAGCAGCTTCCAGAACCTCCCTTCCTACGAGCAGTACTTC.